The rows below give T cell receptor beta chains drawn from one sample of a study of T cell repertoires in cytomegalovirus infection. TCRdb recomputed calls from the reads with MiXCR, one row per CDR3 protein. Of approximately 310,000 distinct CDR3 sequences detected, approximately 25% appear once; the ten largest clones hold about an eighth. Their antigens remain unidentified. Sample: cultured PBMCs, taken from culture after CMV antigen stimulation. The receptors here all came from a human donor in good health (CMV status not recorded). Some clones in this sample may be carry-over from other donors' samples. CDR3s leave out the opening cysteine and the closing phenylalanine or tryptophan. Each record gives: J gene, CDR3 length, D gene, V gene, clone size, CDR3 protein. D genes are given only for firm matches. Clone size appears in some rows only: once, few, many, or a class for an expanded clone.

>TRBJ1-2|14|TRBD1|TRBV20-1|few
SARGMDRAFNYGYT
>TRBJ2-3|13|TRBD2|TRBV7-2|many
ASRPTPSGPSPQY
>TRBJ2-5|15|TRBD2|TRBV18|.
ASSSRTSGRAGETQY
>TRBJ2-3|10|.|TRBV20-1|few
SAGGTLDTQY
>TRBJ2-1|13|TRBD2|TRBV7-2|many
ASSLSAGGHNEQF
>TRBJ2-3|11|.|TRBV7-2|many
ASSLLGADTQY
>TRBJ2-5|13|TRBD1|TRBV24-1|.
ATSDPSTGQETQY
>TRBJ2-3|12|.|TRBV7-2|.
ASSSVFLTDTQY
>TRBJ1-1|12|.|TRBV12-3/TRBV12-4|.
ASSLPSRGTEAF
>TRBJ2-1|15|TRBD2|TRBV3-1|.
ASSQETTSGSYNEQF
>TRBJ2-1|12|.|TRBV19|.
ASSTLLSANEQF
>TRBJ2-7|12|.|TRBV7-2|.
ASSLLRSSYEQY
>TRBJ1-4|14|.|TRBV7-6|few
ASSPMAQATNEKLF
>TRBJ2-1|14|TRBD2|TRBV14|.
ASSQAGTSKHNEQF